The sequence of this TCR beta chain was determined in a study of tumor-infiltrating lymphocytes in primary liver carcinoma. Study context: Samples returned roughly 3.5 to 7.13 million productive TCRbeta reads, a yield that was similar across tissue types.

cDNA specific to TCR beta was made from about 0.45 ug of total RNA, with a constant-region primer employed for priming. Each TCR beta library was derived from three nested multiplex PCR rounds that employed slightly modified ARM-PCR. Forward primers for TRBV1-TRBV30 and a C-beta reverse primer served the first two PCR rounds, at about 9 cycles each. A single record per CDR3 protein comes from TCRdb applying MiXCR to the multiplex PCR reads. The sample lists 330,000 or so distinct CDR3 sequences, about two thirds seen once, with 5% to 6.5% in the top ten. Blood RNA was derived from unsorted whole blood, and germline DNA was extracted too. Collection of around 4 milliliters of peripheral blood took place before surgery. General observations from the study: A significantly higher top-250-clone fraction was found in tumors than in blood (p = 0.039).

V gave up 3 bases and J gave up 6 bases; unmatched junction bases: 8. Germline loops: CDR1 ENHRY, CDR2 SYGVKD. The CDR3 has 16 amino acids. As concerns this clonotype: Its specificity is unknown.

The sequence was collected from a man aged 35 to 55 with primary liver carcinoma and hepatitis B virus infection. The chain carries TRBV10-3 and TRBJ2-1; 10 positions match TRBD2. Sequencing used peripheral blood. The DNA of the CDR3 is TGTGCCATCAGTGATAGAGCGGGAGGGCCAGGCAATGAGCAGTTCTTC. Translation gives CAISDRAGGPGNEQFF.